This entry lists 32 T cell receptor beta chains sequenced from one sample in a study of T cells after yellow fever vaccination. TCRdb passed the 5' RACE reads through MiXCR, listing each CDR3 protein once. The table includes under 90,000 distinct CDR3 sequences, approximately 7% detected once. The sample consisted of CD8+ T cells sorted from PBMCs, taken 45 days after the first yellow fever vaccination. These receptors were obtained from a man aged 18-30 years who received the YFV17D yellow fever vaccine.

Many counts were recorded for this clonotype. This chain uses TRBV7-9 with TRBJ2-5; D unclear. Trimming took 6 bases from V and 1 from J, leaving 12 bases between them. This CDR3 has 14 amino acids. In germline, CDR1 is SEHNR, CDR2 FQNEAQ (reference sequence). The CDR3 region has the DNA TGTGCCAGCAGTTCGACATCCATCCAAGAGACCCAGTACTTC. It codes for CASSSTSIQETQYF.

The rearrangement joins TRBV3-1 to TRBJ2-7, with a possible D match to TRBD2 (5 bases). CDR1 is LGHDT and CDR2 is YNNKEL in the germline V gene (reference sequence). The CDR3 runs to 17 residues. Trimming took 11 bases from V and 3 from J, leaving 29 bases between them. CDR3 sequence: CASTQDLKRGHFYEQYF. The CDR3, as DNA: TGTGCCTCCACCCAAGATCTTAAGCGCGGGCACTTCTACGAGCAGTACTTC.

This clonotype was picked up many times. The chain joins TRBV7-2 to TRBJ2-1; D assignment may be TRBD1 or TRBD2 (5 bases each). The CDR3 length is 14 residues. Germline CDR1 is SGHTA and CDR2 is FQGNSA. Trimming pared 4 bases from V and 10 bases from J, leaving 17 bases between. Here the CDR3 DNA reads TGTGCCAGCAGCTCTAGGACCTCCCGGGACGAGCAGTTCTTC. Protein product: CASSSRTSRDEQFF.

This clonotype was recorded many times. The rearrangement links TRBV5-1 to TRBJ2-3, with D perhaps matching TRBD2 (5 bases). Germline CDR1 and CDR2: SGHRS and YFSETQ. The V end lost 4 bases, the J end lost 2 bases, and 11 bases lay between the germline ends. The CDR3 has 14 amino acids. The CDR3 sequence is CASSTGLVTDTQYF. The CDR3 bases are TGCGCCAGCAGCACCGGACTTGTCACAGATACGCAGTATTTT.

The chain is built from TRBV12-3 or TRBV12-4 and TRBJ1-1; no definite D call. This CDR3 contains 15 residues. Trimming stripped 3 bases from V and 4 bases from J, with 15 bases between. Written as DNA, the CDR3 is TGTGCCAGCAGTTTCCGGGCCGGCTTGAGCACTGAAGCTTTCTTT. This gives the protein CASSFRAGLSTEAFF.

This clonotype was observed at least ten times. This chain uses TRBV20-1 with TRBJ2-7; perhaps TRBD1 as D (5 bases). CDR1 and CDR2 from the germline V gene are DFQATT and SNEGSKA (reference sequence). Trimming shortened V by 0 bases and J by 4 bases, and 7 bases separated the two germline ends. The CDR3 is 12 residues long. The CDR3 DNA reads TGCAGTGCTAGAGATCAGGGATACGAGCAGTACTTC. Its translation is CSARDQGYEQYF.

Comments on this clonotype: Germline and junction disagree at one end, which may indicate a read error. The chain couples TRBV2 to TRBJ2-3, with TRBD1 as a possible D gene (6 bases). From germline, CDR1 is SNHLY and CDR2 FYNNEI. This CDR3 is built from 19 residues. This CDR3 reads CASTEAPLQTGISTDTQYF. The CDR3 coding sequence is TGTGCCAGCACTGAAGCTCCCCTCCAAACAGGGATTAGCACAGATACGCAGTATTTT.

A few counts support this clonotype. This chain joins TRBV7-9 and TRBJ1-1; TRBD1 agrees at 7 bases. From germline, CDR1 is SEHNR and CDR2 FQNEAQ (reference sequence). The CDR3 is 15 amino acids. Germline trimming cut 3 bases from V and 0 bases from J; bases unmatched to any gene: 4. This CDR3 is CASSFPTGLNTEAFF. As DNA, the CDR3 is TGTGCCAGCAGCTTCCCGACAGGGTTGAACACTGAAGCTTTCTTT.

This clonotype has at least ten counts. The chain carries TRBV5-6 and TRBJ2-7, with 11 bases aligning to TRBD2. The CDR3 consists of 18 residues. V lost 2 bases to trimming and J lost 2 bases; unmatched junction nucleotides: 12. Germline assignment: CDR1 SGHDT and CDR2 YYEEEE. The CDR3: CASSFSGLAGGPTYEQYF. The CDR3, as DNA: TGTGCCAGCAGCTTCTCTGGGCTAGCGGGGGGTCCAACCTACGAGCAGTACTTC.

This clonotype was seen repeatedly, ten times or more. The chain carries TRBV11-1 and TRBJ2-3; D is undetermined. This CDR3 has 16 residues. The ends were cut back, 1 base at V and 6 bases at J, with 17 bases in the middle. Germline V lookup: CDR1 SGHAT, CDR2 FQDESV (reference sequence). CDR3 in amino acids: CASSLVPRTGSDTQYF. CDR3 in DNA: TGTGCCAGCAGCTTAGTCCCCCGGACGGGCAGCGATACGCAGTATTTT.

This clonotype was seen at least ten times. This chain's CDR3 is CASNTGLLFYEQYF. The DNA of the CDR3 is TGTGCCAGCAACACGGGGCTATTGTTCTACGAGCAGTACTTC. V gene TRBV19 combines with J gene TRBJ2-7; possibly TRBD1 or TRBD2 for D (5 bases each). The CDR3 has 14 amino acids. With 9 bases removed from V and 3 bases from J, the gap between germline ends came to 18 bases. Germline CDR1 and CDR2: LNHDA and SQIVND (reference sequence).

This clonotype was detected ten times or more. The DNA of the CDR3 is TGTGCCAGCAGCCTCGTCCGAGCGGGGTTTCCCTCAGATACGCAGTATTTT. This encodes CASSLVRAGFPSDTQYF. The chain is built from TRBV7-6 and TRBJ2-3; 7 nucleotides match TRBD2. CDR3 length equals 17 residues. Trimming at V came to 5 bases and at J to 4 bases, leaving 15 bases not matched to a gene. The germline V gene has CDR1 SGHVS and CDR2 FNYEAQ.

The sample holds many counts of this clonotype. This sequence joins TRBV5-8 and TRBJ2-4, with D perhaps matching TRBD2 (6 bases). CDR3 length: 16 amino acids. Per the germline V gene, CDR1 is SGHTS and CDR2 is YDEGEE. V was cut by 4 bases and J by 3 bases, with 17 bases left in between. The CDR3 DNA follows: TGTGCCAGCAGCCCCCTGGGGCACGGGAGCAAAAACATTCAGTACTTC. Encoded protein: CASSPLGHGSKNIQYF.

The chain couples TRBV6-1 to TRBJ1-1; no clear D gene. Germline CDR1 is MNHNS and CDR2 is SASEGT. The CDR3 loop spans 14 amino acids. V lost 10 bases to trimming and J lost 6 bases, with 21 bases between them. The CDR3 nucleotides read TGTGCCACCCTCCCCCACACCAGAGGAGCTGAAGCTTTCTTT. It codes for CATLPHTRGAEAFF.

This clonotype came up once. At one boundary the junction diverges from the germline segment, which might be a read error. The rearrangement joins TRBV25-1 to TRBJ2-2; D may be TRBD2 (5 bases). There are 12 residues in the CDR3. Per germline, CDR1 MGHDK and CDR2 SYGVNS. The CDR3 is CASSEFTGELFF. The CDR3 coding sequence is TGTGCCAGCAGTGAATTCACCGGGGAGCTGTTTTTC.

On this clonotype: This clone may be a read error of a much larger clone one base away. The V and J genes are TRBV29-1 and TRBJ2-4; unclear D gene. The V gene lost 5 bases and the J gene lost 8 bases, with 16 bases spanning the gap. This CDR3 contains 13 residues. Germline V CDR1 and CDR2: SQVTM, ANQGSEA. The CDR3 here is CSVKAGLGDIQYF. DNA of the CDR3: TGCAGCGTTAAGGCCGGGTTGGGTGACATTCAGTACTTC.

This clonotype has ten or more counts. V is TRBV7-8 and J is TRBJ1-4, with D uncertain. Trimming shortened V by 0 bases and J by 5 bases, and 10 bases separated the two germline ends. The CDR3 has 15 amino acids. The germline V gene has CDR1 SGHVS and CDR2 FQNEAQ. DNA for the CDR3: TGTGCCAGCAGCTTAGCCCGGGCGCCGAATGAAAAACTGTTTTTT. Translated: CASSLARAPNEKLFF.

V and J are TRBV20-1 and TRBJ2-4, with a possible D match to TRBD1 (6 bases). V gave up 4 bases and J gave up 3 bases, with 10 bases separating them. Per the germline V gene, CDR1 is DFQATT and CDR2 is SNEGSKA (reference sequence). The length of the CDR3 is 13 residues. CDR3: CSAMNRDKNIQYF. CDR3 coding DNA: TGCAGTGCTATGAACAGGGACAAAAACATTCAGTACTTC.

This clonotype came up a few times. V and J are TRBV12-3 or TRBV12-4 and TRBJ2-7; D may be TRBD2 (6 bases). The CDR3 totals 13 residues. The V and J ends lost 7 bases and 5 bases respectively, with 15 bases between them. The CDR3 coding sequence is TGTGCCAGCACCTGGGGAGGCCCCAACGAGCAGTACTTC. Protein sequence: CASTWGGPNEQYF.

CDR3 sequence: CASSQDPIPATNEKLFF. In nucleotides, the CDR3 is TGTGCCAGCAGCCAAGACCCAATTCCCGCAACTAATGAAAAACTGTTTTTT. The chain combines TRBV3-1 with TRBJ1-4; D remains ambiguous. CDR1 LGHDT and CDR2 YNNKEL come from the germline V gene (reference sequence). The CDR3 totals 17 residues. V was trimmed by 0 bases and J by 0 bases, leaving 11 bases between them.

This clonotype was seen ten or more times. The chain has TRBV4-2 and TRBJ2-1; 8 nucleotides agree with TRBD2. V lost 3 bases, J lost 2 bases, and 6 bases stayed unmatched. The germline V gene encodes CDR1 LGHNA and CDR2 YNFKEQ. This CDR3 comprises 16 residues. The CDR3 nucleotides are TGTGCCAGCAGCCATCCCGTAGCGGGGACCTACAATGAGCAGTTCTTC. It yields the protein CASSHPVAGTYNEQFF.

The table lists this clonotype with many counts. V and J are TRBV14 and TRBJ2-3; D uncertain. The germline V gene encodes CDR1 SGHDN and CDR2 FVKESK. CDR3 size: 18 residues. The germline V and J ends were trimmed by 1 base and 2 bases, with 19 bases remaining between them. CDR3 sequence: CASSQVPLSRVTTDTQYF. Here the CDR3 DNA reads TGTGCCAGCAGCCAAGTCCCATTGTCAAGGGTAACCACAGATACGCAGTATTTT.

Turning to this clonotype: An end of the junction differs from the germline gene, which may be a read error. The V gene is TRBV9, the J gene TRBJ2-1; D perhaps matches TRBD2 (5 bases). This CDR3 has 13 amino acids. CDR1 SGDLS and CDR2 YYNGEE come from the germline V gene. CDR3 DNA: TGTGCCAGCAGCGTACGGGGAATCAATGGGCAGTTCTTC. It specifies CASSVRGINGQFF. Full variable domain (rest looked up from reference TRBV9 and TRBJ2-1): DSGVTQTPKHLITATGQRVTLRCSPRSGDLSVYWYQQSLDQGLQFLIQYYNGEERAKGNILERFSAQQFPDLHSELNLSSLELGDSALYFCASSVRGINGQFFGPGTRLTVL.

This clonotype was counted many times. The V and J genes are TRBV12-3 or TRBV12-4 and TRBJ2-1; D tentatively fits TRBD1 or TRBD2 (5 bases each). Trimming cost V 8 bases and J 1 base, with 15 bases left between them. The CDR3 totals 15 residues. CDR3 sequence: CASQLGALSYNEQFF. DNA of the CDR3: TGTGCCAGCCAACTCGGGGCCCTGTCCTACAATGAGCAGTTCTTC.

This clonotype has a single count. A much bigger clone sits one base away, suggesting this may be a read error. V gene TRBV10-3 combines with J gene TRBJ2-7; D not certain. CDR3 length: 13 residues. Deletions cut 2 bases from V and 4 bases from J, with 9 bases between. The germline V gene encodes CDR1 ENHRY and CDR2 SYGVKD. The CDR3 DNA reads TGTGCCATCAGTGAGCAGTCAGAATACGAGCAGTACTTC. Amino acids: CAISEQSEYEQYF.

Many counts were recorded for this clonotype. This chain links TRBV7-9 with TRBJ2-7; the D is unclear. Per the germline V gene, CDR1 is SEHNR and CDR2 is FQNEAQ (reference sequence). The CDR3 has 11 residues. The V and J ends lost 2 bases and 8 bases respectively, with 7 bases between them. CDR3 sequence reads: CASSLSFQQYF. The CDR3 DNA sequence: TGTGCCAGCAGCTTAAGTTTTCAGCAGTACTTC.

CDR3 sequence (DNA): TGTGCCAGCAGTTTGCGTGCCAGGAAAAATTACAATGAGCAGTTCTTC. This codes for CASSLRARKNYNEQFF. This sequence joins TRBV12-3 or TRBV12-4 and TRBJ2-1, with D uncertain. Between the trimmed V and J ends, which lost 3 bases and 4 bases, there was a span of 16 bases. The CDR3 totals 16 residues.

This clonotype was seen ten or more times. This chain connects TRBV28 to TRBJ1-2; D is perhaps TRBD1 (5 bases). Trimming cost V 5 bases and J 4 bases, with 11 bases left between them. Germline-derived CDR1 and CDR2 are MDHEN and SYDVKM. The CDR3 has 13 residues. The CDR3 protein is CASSLRGGYGYTF. In DNA, the CDR3 is TGTGCCAGCAGTCTGAGGGGAGGCTATGGCTACACCTTC.

Ten or more counts support this clonotype. The genes are TRBV6-2 or TRBV6-3 and TRBJ2-1; D may be TRBD2 (5 bases). The CDR3 runs to 15 residues. V dropped 4 bases and J dropped 0 bases, with 10 bases sitting between them. CDR1 is MNHEY and CDR2 is SVGEGT in the germline V gene. CDR3 region: CASSLRDSSYNEQFF. CDR3 nucleotides: TGTGCCAGCAGTTTACGGGATAGCTCCTACAATGAGCAGTTCTTC.

This clonotype was counted ten times or more. The chain has TRBV7-8 and TRBJ1-5, with unresolved D. The CDR3 runs to 13 residues. V was pared by 4 bases and J by 6 bases, with 10 bases between. Germline CDR1 SGHVS, CDR2 FQNEAQ. CDR3 protein: CASSSGPIQPQHF. The CDR3 DNA sequence: TGTGCCAGCAGCTCGGGCCCAATTCAGCCCCAGCATTTT.

This clonotype was recorded many times. In DNA, the CDR3 is TGTGCCAGCAGCCCGGAGGGCCACAGCACAGATACGCAGTATTTT. Its protein is CASSPEGHSTDTQYF. The V and J genes are TRBV7-2 and TRBJ2-3; possibly TRBD2 for D (6 bases). There are 15 residues in the CDR3. The germline V gene has CDR1 SGHTA and CDR2 FQGNSA. V dropped 5 bases and J dropped 0 bases, with 12 bases sitting between them.

This clonotype occurred a few times. The chain recombines TRBV7-9 with TRBJ1-2; 7 bases align to TRBD1. Germline V gene sequence: CDR1 SEHNR, CDR2 FQNEAQ (reference sequence). The CDR3 is made up of 14 amino acids. Trimming at V came to 5 bases and at J to 5 bases, leaving 8 bases not matched to a gene. The CDR3 spells CASSPLGTAYGYTF. In DNA, the CDR3 is TGTGCCAGCAGCCCACTCGGGACAGCTTATGGCTACACCTTC.